This is a list of T cell receptor beta chains from one sample in a study of a mutant IDH1 vaccine in newly diagnosed glioma. These TCRs are of unknown antigen specificity. TCRdb's table, derived via immunoSEQ multiplex PCR, lists solely in-frame clones and lacks some. Among around 69,000 clones listed, around 86% were seen once. Sequenced material: PBMCs, taken from a glioma patient whose treatment included an IDH1 peptide vaccine. These receptors all come from a man between 25 and 39 years old with glioma. The CDR3 runs from the conserved cysteine through the conserved F or W. Fields, in order: J gene, D gene, clone size, V gene, CDR3 protein, CDR3 DNA. The D gene is left open where the match is weak. Only some rows state a clone size, as once, few, many or a class for expanded clones.

>TRBJ1-1|TRBD1|-|TRBV27
CASSLLAQGTEAFF
TGTGCCAGCAGTTTATTAGCACAGGGGACTGAAGCTTTCTTT
>TRBJ1-1|TRBD1|-|TRBV10-3
CAISDLTGNEAFF
TGTGCCATCAGCGACTTGACAGGGAACGAAGCTTTCTTT
>TRBJ2-2|TRBD2|-|TRBV9
CASSPGLAGNFRRTGELFF
TGTGCCAGCAGCCCGGGACTAGCGGGGAACTTCCGACGCACCGGGGAGCTGTTTTTT
>TRBJ1-6|-|-|TRBV30
CAWSQGRGSPLHF
TGTGCCTGGAGTCAAGGGAGAGGTTCACCCCTCCACTTT
>TRBJ2-7|TRBD2|-|TRBV11-3
CASSSRRRLAGDIPYEQYF
TGTGCCAGCAGCTCGAGGAGGCGACTAGCGGGAGATATCCCCTACGAGCAGTACTTC
>TRBJ1-4|-|-|TRBV2
CASSSSRGEKLFF
TGTGCCAGCAGTTCCTCCAGGGGAGAAAAACTGTTTTTT
>TRBJ1-6|-|-|TRBV30
CAWSQGATSSYNSPLHF
TGTGCCTGGAGTCAAGGGGCGACGAGCTCCTATAATTCACCCCTCCACTTT
>TRBJ1-6|TRBD1|-|TRBV19
CASSMGQHNSPLHF
TGTGCCAGTAGTATGGGACAGCATAATTCACCCCTCCACTTT
>TRBJ2-5|TRBD1|-|TRBV5-6
CASSHWDSPTQYF
TGTGCCAGCAGCCACTGGGACAGTCCGACCCAGTACTTC
>TRBJ1-5|TRBD1|-|TRBV6-5
CASSLDRERQPQHF
TGTGCCAGCAGTCTGGACAGGGAAAGACAGCCCCAGCATTTT
>TRBJ2-3|-|-|TRBV7-9
CASSFLQGADTQYF
TGTGCCAGCAGCTTTCTACAGGGTGCAGATACGCAGTATTTT
>TRBJ2-7|-|-|TRBV28
CASKKLRKGSGEQYF
TGTGCCAGCAAAAAGCTTCGAAAAGGCTCAGGGGAGCAGTACTTC
>TRBJ1-2|TRBD1|-|TRBV18
CASSTGQGGGYTF
TGTGCCAGCTCGACGGGACAGGGCGGTGGGTACACCTTC
>TRBJ1-3|-|-|TRBV28
CASSLDLSGNTIYF
TGTGCCAGCAGTCTCGATTTATCTGGAAACACCATATATTTT
>TRBJ1-2|-|-|TRBV30
CAWSPDRIGYGYTF
TGTGCCTGGAGTCCCGACAGGATTGGCTATGGCTACACCTTC
>TRBJ2-7|-|-|TRBV28
CASRGGREQYF
TGTGCCAGCAGAGGGGGTCGGGAGCAGTACTTC
>TRBJ2-7|TRBD2|-|TRBV6-5
CASRPTSGRVGEQYF
TGTGCCAGCAGACCAACTAGCGGGAGAGTGGGAGAGCAGTACTTC
>TRBJ1-1|-|few|TRBV19
CASSIGRGRGTTEAFF
TGTGCCAGTAGTATTGGGAGGGGCCGGGGGACGACTGAAGCTTTCTTT